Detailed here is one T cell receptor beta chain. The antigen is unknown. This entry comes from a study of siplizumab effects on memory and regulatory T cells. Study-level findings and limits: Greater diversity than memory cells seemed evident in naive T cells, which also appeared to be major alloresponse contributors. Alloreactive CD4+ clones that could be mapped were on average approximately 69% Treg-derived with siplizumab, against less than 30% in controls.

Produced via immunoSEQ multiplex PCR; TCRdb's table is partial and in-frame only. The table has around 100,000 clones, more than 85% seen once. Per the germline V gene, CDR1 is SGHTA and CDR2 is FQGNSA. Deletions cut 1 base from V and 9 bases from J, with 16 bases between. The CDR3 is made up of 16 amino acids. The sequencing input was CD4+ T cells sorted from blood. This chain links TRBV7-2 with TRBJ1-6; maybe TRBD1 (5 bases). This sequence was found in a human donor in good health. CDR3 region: CASSLEARATGSPLHF. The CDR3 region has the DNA TGTGCCAGCAGCTTAGAGGCCAGGGCGACGGGTTCACCCCTCCACTTT. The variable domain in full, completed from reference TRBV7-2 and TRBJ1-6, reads GAGVSQSPSNKVTEKGKDVELRCDPISGHTALYWYRQSLGQGLEFLIYFQGNSAPDKSGLPSDRFSAERTGGSVSTLTIQRTQQEDSAVYLCASSLEARATGSPLHFGNGTRLTVT.